This entry concerns a single TCR beta chain. These data belong to a study of blood T cell repertoires in COVID-19. Trimming removed 7 bases from V and 1 base from J, with 8 bases in between. Germline assignment: CDR1 SNHLY and CDR2 FYNNEI. This CDR3 region has 12 residues. The data were produced by immunoSEQ multiplex PCR, yet TCRdb's version contains in-frame clones alone and is incomplete. The sample yields more than 250,000 clones, around 87% seen once. Sequencing was performed on PBMCs or T cells enriched from blood (not recorded which). The source is a young woman who had recovered from COVID-19. The rearrangement uses TRBV2 and TRBJ2-7; no reliable D call. As DNA, the CDR3 is TGTGCCAGCACGCGGCAGTCCTACGAGCAGTACTTC. This codes for CASTRQSYEQYF.